These 22 T cell receptor beta chains were sequenced from one sample in a study of T-cell reconstitution after alpha-beta-depleted transplantation in children. Researchers prepared the TCRbeta library using unique molecular identifiers, the study reports. Each CDR3 protein gets one entry after TCRdb re-called the PCR reads with MiXCR. Seen here are around 450,000 distinct CDR3 sequences, under 12% observed once, and the top ten hold about 2%. Sequenced here: PBMCs, sampled before TCRalphabeta/CD19-depleted stem cell transplant. These TCRs come from a child aged 2 to 15 with inherited bone marrow failure, due to receive a stem cell transplant.

In its sample, this clonotype was seen many times. The chain uses TRBV7-2 and TRBJ2-1; D may be TRBD2 (6 bases). Germline V CDR1 and CDR2: SGHTA, FQGNSA. This CDR3 comprises 15 residues. Trimming took off 2 bases at V and 5 bases at J, with 13 bases between the two ends. The chain's CDR3 is CASSLLGAGNNEQFF. The CDR3, as DNA: TGTGCCAGCAGCTTACTTGGGGCGGGAAACAATGAGCAGTTCTTC.

This clonotype came up many times. The chain couples TRBV18 to TRBJ1-2; 7 nucleotides agree with TRBD1. The CDR3 totals 15 residues. CDR1 KGHSH and CDR2 LQKENI come from the germline V gene. Trimming at V came to 4 bases and at J to 1 base, leaving 6 bases not matched to a gene. The CDR3 DNA is TGTGCCAGCTCACGTACACAGGGGAATAACTATGGCTACACCTTC. The encoded protein is CASSRTQGNNYGYTF.

The chain joins TRBV19 to TRBJ1-5, with D possibly being TRBD1 (6 bases). The CDR3 is 16 amino acids. Germline lookup yields CDR1 LNHDA and CDR2 SQIVND (reference sequence). Trimming took off 7 bases at V and 0 bases at J, with 16 bases between the two ends. The CDR3 DNA sequence: TGTGCCAGTACCCTACGGACAGACTATAGCAATCAGCCCCAGCATTTT. Its protein product is CASTLRTDYSNQPQHF. Complete variable domain (other parts from reference TRBV19 and TRBJ1-5): DGGITQSPKYLFRKEGQNVTLSCEQNLNHDAMYWYRQDPGQGLRLIYYSQIVNDFQKGDIAEGYSVSREKKESFPLTVTSAQKNPTAFYLCASTLRTDYSNQPQHFGDGTRLSIL.

The rearrangement joins TRBV12-3 or TRBV12-4 to TRBJ1-5, with a tentative D call TRBD1 (6 bases). The CDR3 covers 12 residues. Trimming took off 5 bases at V and 7 bases at J, with 9 bases between the two ends. The CDR3 spells CASSGGGQPQHF. In nucleotides, the CDR3 is TGTGCCAGCAGTGGGGGGGGCCAGCCCCAGCATTTT.

V usage is TRBV20-1 and J usage is TRBJ2-7; D not certain. The V end was cut by 3 bases, the J end by 4 bases, with 16 bases between. The length of the CDR3 is 14 residues. The V gene's germline CDR1 is DFQATT and CDR2 SNEGSKA (reference sequence). The CDR3 loop is CSARGPWSPYEQYF. CDR3 sequence (DNA): TGCAGTGCTAGGGGTCCGTGGAGCCCGTACGAGCAGTACTTC.

This clonotype came up many times. The V and J genes are TRBV12-3 or TRBV12-4 and TRBJ2-3; D perhaps matches TRBD1 (6 bases). There are 14 residues in the CDR3. The V end lost 6 bases, the J end lost 2 bases, and 12 bases lay between the germline ends. This CDR3 is CASRRTGNTDTQYF. The CDR3 DNA reads as TGTGCCAGCAGGAGAACAGGGAACACAGATACGCAGTATTTT.

This clonotype was counted ten times or more. The chain employs TRBV28 and TRBJ2-1; TRBD2 is a possible D gene (6 bases). Trimming took off 4 bases at V and 4 bases at J, with 17 bases between the two ends. The germline V gene has CDR1 MDHEN and CDR2 SYDVKM. This CDR3 spans 16 amino acids. CDR3 protein: CASSSLRVAEYNEQFF. The CDR3 DNA sequence: TGTGCCAGCAGTTCCCTTCGGGTAGCGGAATACAATGAGCAGTTCTTC.

The chain links TRBV20-1 to TRBJ2-2; tentatively, D is TRBD2 (6 bases). CDR1 DFQATT and CDR2 SNEGSKA come from the germline V gene (reference sequence). This CDR3 region has 17 residues. V lost 1 base, J lost 1 base, and 16 bases lay in between. The CDR3 DNA sequence: TGCAGTGCTAGAGGTGGGATTAGCGGAGAGAACACCGGGGAGCTGTTTTTT. As protein: CSARGGISGENTGELFF.

In this sample, this clonotype turned up many times. The chain joins TRBV11-3 to TRBJ2-7; D uncertain. CDR3 length: 18 amino acids. Trimming took off 1 base at V and 3 bases at J, with 22 bases between the two ends. Germline V lookup: CDR1 SGHNT, CDR2 YENEEA. The CDR3 coding sequence is TGTGCCAGCAGCTTAGTCCCTCTCAGACGACCTTTTTACTACGAGCAGTACTTC. This gives the protein CASSLVPLRRPFYYEQYF.

This clonotype was detected many times. V is TRBV21-1 and J is TRBJ2-1; the D segment call TRBD2 is taken from the table without a DNA check. TRBV21-1 is designated a pseudogene. The CDR3 length is 15 residues. DNA for the CDR3: TGTGCCAGCAATTTCTCGGGAGAGTGTTACAATGAGCAGTTCTTC. Translation gives CASNFSGECYNEQFF.

This clonotype was seen a few times. This rearrangement joins TRBV11-2 to TRBJ1-4; TRBD1 matches at 8 bases. Germline values: CDR1 SGHAT, CDR2 FQNNGV. V was pared by 5 bases and J by 3 bases, with 14 bases of the junction left unmatched. CDR3 length equals 18 residues. Here the CDR3 reads CASSPKDWTGWANEKLFF. In DNA, the CDR3 is TGTGCCAGCAGCCCCAAAGACTGGACAGGGTGGGCTAATGAAAAACTGTTTTTT.

This clonotype was detected ten times or more. The J gene is TRBJ1-3, the V gene TRBV20-1; no clear D gene. Looked up from germline, CDR1 is DFQATT and CDR2 is SNEGSKA (reference sequence). The V end lost 0 bases, the J end lost 4 bases, and 10 bases lay between the germline ends. The CDR3 contains 14 residues. CDR3 sequence reads: CSAREGSGGNTIYF. CDR3 DNA: TGCAGTGCTAGAGAGGGTAGTGGCGGAAACACCATATATTTT.

This clonotype came up many times. This chain connects TRBV14 to TRBJ2-4, with D maybe TRBD1 (5 bases). The CDR3 sequence is 14 residues long. Germline assignment: CDR1 SGHDN and CDR2 FVKESK. Trimming removed 4 bases from V and 9 bases from J, with 16 bases in between. CDR3: CASSPPRSQGIQYF. As DNA, the CDR3 is TGTGCCAGCAGCCCACCCCGTAGCCAGGGCATTCAGTACTTC. The whole variable domain, remainder taken from reference TRBV14 and TRBJ2-4, is EAGVTQFPSHSVIEKGQTVTLRCDPISGHDNLYWYRRVMGKEIKFLLHFVKESKQDESGMPNNRFLAERTGGTYSTLKVQPAELEDSGVYFCASSPPRSQGIQYFGAGTRLSVL.

This clonotype occurred a few times. The V gene is TRBV4-1, the J gene TRBJ2-2, with 10 bases matching TRBD2. The V segment lost 1 base and the J segment 5 bases; nucleotides outside the gene matches: 4. From germline, CDR1 is MGHRA and CDR2 YSYEKL. This CDR3 region has 16 residues. Here the CDR3 DNA reads TGCGCCAGCAGCCAAGCGGATAGCGGGAGGACCGGGGAGCTGTTTTTT. Its protein is CASSQADSGRTGELFF.

This clonotype was seen at least ten times. The CDR3 protein is CSARVITGAQYGYTF. The CDR3 DNA is TGCAGTGCTAGAGTAATCACAGGAGCTCAATATGGCTACACCTTC. This chain uses TRBV20-1 with TRBJ1-2; a weak D match, TRBD1 (5 bases). CDR1 and CDR2 from the germline V gene are DFQATT and SNEGSKA (reference sequence). CDR3 size: 15 residues. Trimming pared 1 base from V and 5 bases from J, leaving 17 bases between.

This clonotype was recorded many times. This chain uses TRBV5-5 with TRBJ1-5; 11 bases are a match to TRBD1. With 0 bases clipped from V and 0 bases from J, the junction kept 2 bases outside the gene matches. CDR3 size: 17 residues. The germline CDR1 and CDR2 sequences are SGHKS and YYEKEE (reference sequence). CDR3 loop: CASSLDGTGGSNQPQHF. The CDR3, as DNA: TGTGCCAGCAGCTTGGATGGGACAGGGGGTAGCAATCAGCCCCAGCATTTT.

This clonotype was seen ten or more times. CDR3 residues: CATSDGGTGNYEQYF. The CDR3 DNA reads as TGTGCCACCAGTGATGGGGGGACAGGAAACTACGAGCAGTACTTC. The chain carries TRBV24-1 and TRBJ2-7; 8 bases are a match to TRBD1. This CDR3 comprises 15 residues. Trimming took 3 bases from V and 3 from J; bases not matched to a gene: 6. Germline V gene sequence: CDR1 KGHDR, CDR2 SFDVKD.

This clonotype has a count of ten or more. V is TRBV7-2 and J is TRBJ2-2, with 10 bases aligning to TRBD2. CDR1 is SGHTA, CDR2 FQGNSA, per germline. Trimming at V came to 11 bases and at J to 2 bases, leaving 8 bases not matched to a gene. This CDR3 spans 15 amino acids. In DNA, the CDR3 is TGTGCCTCCCGGATAGCGGGAGGAAACACCGGGGAGCTGTTTTTT. Residues: CASRIAGGNTGELFF.

At least ten counts were recorded for this clonotype. The V gene is TRBV6-6, the J gene TRBJ2-1; 8 bases are a match to TRBD2. CDR3 length equals 18 residues. Looked up from germline, CDR1 is MNHNY and CDR2 is SVGAGI (reference sequence). Unmatched junction bases numbered 16, after V lost 7 bases and J lost 2 bases. The chain's CDR3 is CASTQWLAGQGPYNEQFF. CDR3 DNA: TGTGCCAGCACCCAATGGCTAGCGGGCCAAGGTCCCTACAATGAGCAGTTCTTC.

In this sample, this clonotype turned up a few times. The chain employs TRBV28 and TRBJ1-2, with D possibly being TRBD1 (6 bases). The CDR3 is made up of 14 amino acids. Germline CDR1 and CDR2: MDHEN and SYDVKM. V lost 1 base to trimming and J lost 2 bases, with 8 bases between them. Written as DNA, the CDR3 is TGTGCCAGCAGTTTATCCAGGGGAAACTATGGCTACACCTTC. This codes for CASSLSRGNYGYTF.

There are many counts of this clonotype. The chain links TRBV12-3 or TRBV12-4 to TRBJ1-5; possibly TRBD1 for D (5 bases). This CDR3 is built from 12 residues. Trimming took 11 bases from V and 3 from J, leaving 11 bases between them. The CDR3 reads CAEIGDNQPQHF. The CDR3 region has the DNA TGTGCCGAGATAGGGGACAATCAGCCCCAGCATTTT.

This clonotype was seen repeatedly, ten times or more. The chain combines TRBV29-1 with TRBJ2-5; 8 nucleotides agree with TRBD1. Trimming at V came to 1 base and at J to 5 bases, leaving 6 bases not matched to a gene. Germline V gives CDR1 SQVTM, CDR2 ANQGSEA. The CDR3 spans 14 residues. CDR3 loop: CSVEGRTGTETQYF. DNA for the CDR3: TGCAGCGTTGAAGGCCGGACAGGGACGGAGACCCAGTACTTC.